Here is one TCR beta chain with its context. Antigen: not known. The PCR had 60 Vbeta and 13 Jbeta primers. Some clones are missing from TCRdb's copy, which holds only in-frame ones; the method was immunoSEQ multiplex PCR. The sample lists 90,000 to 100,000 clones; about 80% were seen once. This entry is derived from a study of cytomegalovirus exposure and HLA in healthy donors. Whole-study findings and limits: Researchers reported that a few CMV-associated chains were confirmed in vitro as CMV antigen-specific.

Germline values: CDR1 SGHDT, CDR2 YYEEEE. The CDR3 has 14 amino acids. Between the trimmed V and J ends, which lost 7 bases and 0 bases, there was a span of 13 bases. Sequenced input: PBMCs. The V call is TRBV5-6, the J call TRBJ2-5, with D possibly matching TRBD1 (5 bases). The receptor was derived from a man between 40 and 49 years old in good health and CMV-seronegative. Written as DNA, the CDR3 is TGTGCCAGCGAGAGTTGGGGCTACCAAGAGACCCAGTACTTC. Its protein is CASESWGYQETQYF.